A single sample gave rise to the 30 T cell receptor beta chains below, sequenced in a study of beta chain features in type 1 diabetes. What was sequenced were expressed TCRB transcripts, since all of the isolated RNA had been reverse transcribed. TCRdb's table, derived via immunoSEQ multiplex PCR, lists solely in-frame clones and lacks some. Here the sample spans 900,000 or so clones, 15% to 20% being singletons. Material for sequencing was naive CD4+ T cells from blood. These receptors were taken from a woman aged 18-35 years in good health.

This clone was counted between two and nine times. J is TRBJ2-6 and V is TRBV14; the D call may be TRBD1 or TRBD2 (6 bases each). Trimming removed 4 bases at V and 2 bases at J, with 21 bases between. Germline CDR1 reads SGHDN; CDR2 reads FVKESK. The CDR3 totals 19 residues. The CDR3 nucleotides are TGTGCCAGCAGCCGCCGATGGGAAGTAGGGGGGCCTGGGGCCAACGTCCTGACTTTC. It is translated as CASSRRWEVGGPGANVLTF.

This clone was counted only a few times. The V and J genes are TRBV15 and TRBJ2-3, with D maybe TRBD2 (5 bases). This CDR3 has 14 residues. Germline CDR1 reads LNHNV; CDR2 reads YYDKDF (reference sequence). V lost 5 bases to trimming and J lost 4 bases, with 13 bases between them. The CDR3 region has the DNA TGTGCCACCAGCCTGGATCCGGGGTCAGATACGCAGTATTTT. Protein product: CATSLDPGSDTQYF.

This clone was counted between two and nine times. V and J are TRBV28 and TRBJ2-7; unclear D gene. With 4 bases removed from V and 3 bases from J, the gap between germline ends came to 28 bases. Germline V lookup: CDR1 MDHEN, CDR2 SYDVKM. The CDR3 loop spans 19 amino acids. This chain's CDR3 is CASSSRRQIQSLRNYEQYF. Here the CDR3 DNA reads TGTGCCAGCAGTTCGCGGCGGCAGATCCAGAGCCTACGGAACTACGAGCAGTACTTC.

In DNA, the CDR3 is TGCGCCAGCAGCTTGGACAGGCTTTCGACTGAAGCTTTCTTT. Its protein product is CASSLDRLSTEAFF. This chain connects TRBV5-1 to TRBJ1-1; TRBD1 is a possible D gene (5 bases). The V end was cut by 0 bases, the J end by 5 bases, with 11 bases between. The CDR3 is 14 amino acids. Germline CDR1 reads SGHRS; CDR2 reads YFSETQ.

The chain carries TRBV29-1 and TRBJ2-5, with 7 bases matching TRBD2. CDR1 and CDR2 from the germline V gene are SQVTM and ANQGSEA. This CDR3 contains 12 residues. With 8 bases clipped from V and 5 bases from J, the junction kept 8 bases outside the gene matches. DNA for the CDR3: TGCAGCTTCGGGGGGAGGAGGGAGACCCAGTACTTC. Translating it yields CSFGGRRETQYF.

V is TRBV25-1 and J is TRBJ1-2; D is perhaps TRBD1 (5 bases). Germline V gene data show CDR1 as MGHDK and CDR2 as SYGVNS. The CDR3 consists of 16 residues. V gave up 4 bases and J gave up 4 bases, with 19 bases separating them. CDR3 region: CASSGGSAAWGYGYTF. As DNA, the CDR3 is TGTGCCAGCAGTGGGGGGTCGGCCGCCTGGGGCTATGGCTACACCTTC.

This clone has a handful of counts. The chain carries TRBV29-1 and TRBJ1-2, with a tentative D call TRBD1 (5 bases). V dropped 0 bases and J dropped 7 bases, with 15 bases sitting between them. The CDR3 extends over 14 amino acids. From germline, CDR1 is SQVTM and CDR2 ANQGSEA. The CDR3 region has the DNA TGCAGCGTTGAAGATCGGGCCGCCGGGGGTGGCTACACCTTC. It is translated as CSVEDRAAGGGYTF.

V gene TRBV19 combines with J gene TRBJ1-5, with D perhaps TRBD1 (5 bases). The germline gives CDR1 LNHDA, CDR2 SQIVND (reference sequence). V gave up 5 bases and J gave up 3 bases, with 14 bases separating them. The CDR3 is 15 amino acids. The CDR3 is CASSSGGGANQPQHF. CDR3 coding DNA: TGTGCCAGTAGTTCGGGGGGGGGTGCCAATCAGCCCCAGCATTTT. The full variable domain, rest sourced from reference TRBV19 and TRBJ1-5, is DGGITQSPKYLFRKEGQNVTLSCEQNLNHDAMYWYRQDPGQGLRLIYYSQIVNDFQKGDIAEGYSVSREKKESFPLTVTSAQKNPTAFYLCASSSGGGANQPQHFGDGTRLSIL.

The chain is built from TRBV7-8 and TRBJ1-2; 7 nucleotides agree with TRBD1. The CDR3 spans 16 residues. The junction had 14 bases not matched to a gene; V was cut back by 4 bases and J by 6 bases. CDR1 and CDR2 from the germline V gene are SGHVS and FQNEAQ. The CDR3 protein is CASSSGQAPQFDGYTF. Written as DNA, the CDR3 is TGTGCCAGCAGCTCAGGACAGGCGCCCCAATTTGATGGCTACACCTTC.

This chain uses TRBV9 with TRBJ2-2; D is uncertain. The CDR3 runs to 13 residues. V was clipped by 4 bases and J by 0 bases, with 4 bases between them. Looked up from germline, CDR1 is SGDLS and CDR2 is YYNGEE. CDR3 region: CASSPANTGELFF. The CDR3 nucleotides read TGTGCCAGCAGCCCCGCGAACACCGGGGAGCTGTTTTTT.

The chain combines TRBV2 with TRBJ2-7; 7 positions match TRBD2. Germline loops: CDR1 SNHLY, CDR2 FYNNEI. The CDR3 is 15 residues long. J was trimmed by 2 bases and V by 3 bases; bases with no gene match: 7. The CDR3 DNA reads TGTGCCAGCAGTGATCAGTTAGCGGGTACCTACGAGCAGTACTTC. Its protein is CASSDQLAGTYEQYF.

In nucleotides, the CDR3 is TGTGCCAGCAGTTCCGCCCGGACTAGCGGGAGAGTCAGGGGTTTAGGGGAGCAGTTCTTC. It encodes CASSSARTSGRVRGLGEQFF. The chain employs TRBV28 and TRBJ2-1, with 13 bases aligning to TRBD2. The germline V gene has CDR1 MDHEN and CDR2 SYDVKM. Losses at the gene ends were 4 bases for V and 10 bases for J; bases not matched to a gene: 22. CDR3 size: 20 residues.

This clone was detected only a few times. J is TRBJ2-7 and V is TRBV6-5; tentative D call: TRBD2 (6 bases). V lost 7 bases, J lost 7 bases, and 20 bases lay in between. Germline loops: CDR1 MNHEY, CDR2 SVGAGI. This CDR3 has 14 residues. This chain's CDR3 is CASKSGRDAGEQYF. CDR3 DNA sequence: TGTGCCAGCAAATCGGGAAGGGACGCGGGGGAGCAGTACTTC.

Comments on this clone: This sample also contains other DNA sequences that code for the same CDR3. J is TRBJ2-7 and V is TRBV11-2; a weak D match, TRBD1 (6 bases). V was cut by 0 bases and J by 1 base, with 7 bases left in between. The CDR3 length is 14 residues. Germline loops: CDR1 SGHAT, CDR2 FQNNGV. CDR3 loop: CASSLDRGSYEQYF. The CDR3 DNA is TGTGCCAGCAGCTTAGACAGGGGATCCTACGAGCAGTACTTC.

This clone was picked up a small number of times. The chain links TRBV29-1 to TRBJ2-1; D is unclear. Germline values: CDR1 SQVTM, CDR2 ANQGSEA. Trimming left V 5 bases short and J 0 bases short, with 2 bases between. This CDR3 spans 11 amino acids. This CDR3 reads CSVPSYNEQFF. As DNA, the CDR3 is TGCAGCGTTCCCTCCTACAATGAGCAGTTCTTC.

This clone was picked up a small number of times. J is TRBJ2-2 and V is TRBV9; tentative D call: TRBD1 (5 bases). Trimming removed 0 bases from V and 5 bases from J, with 14 bases in between. CDR1 and CDR2 (germline): SGDLS, YYNGEE. This CDR3 spans 16 amino acids. The CDR3 loop reads CASSVGGRAGTGELFF. CDR3 bases: TGTGCCAGCAGCGTAGGGGGCAGGGCAGGAACCGGGGAGCTGTTTTTT.

This clone was seen only a few times. The chain has TRBV6-1 and TRBJ1-2, with no clear D. Trimming took off 5 bases at V and 1 base at J, with 8 bases between the two ends. CDR3 length: 13 residues. Germline V lookup: CDR1 MNHNS, CDR2 SASEGT. The CDR3 sequence is CASSSGNNYGYTF. The CDR3 coding sequence is TGTGCCAGCAGTTCGGGGAATAACTATGGCTACACCTTC.

The table lists this clone with a few counts. V is TRBV9 and J is TRBJ2-4; 7 bases align to TRBD2. Looked up from germline, CDR1 is SGDLS and CDR2 is YYNGEE. This CDR3 comprises 17 residues. V shed 0 bases and J 5 bases; nucleotides not matched to a gene: 11. CDR3 sequence (DNA): TGTGCCAGCAGCGTAGGCGTCGGGGGAGGGCCGGAAAACATTCAGTACTTC. Its protein product is CASSVGVGGGPENIQYF.

This clone has more than one count but fewer than ten. V gene TRBV28 combines with J gene TRBJ2-4; 8 nucleotides line up with TRBD2. V shed 7 bases and J 6 bases; nucleotides not matched to a gene: 14. Germline V CDR1 and CDR2: MDHEN, SYDVKM. The length of the CDR3 is 16 residues. The CDR3 nucleotides read TGTGCCAGCACTCCAACAAGCGGGAGTTTTGGAAACATTCAGTACTTC. It specifies CASTPTSGSFGNIQYF.

This clone was observed a handful of times. V and J are TRBV18 and TRBJ2-5; possibly TRBD1 for D (5 bases). The V and J ends lost 3 bases and 1 base respectively, with 12 bases between them. From germline, CDR1 is KGHSH and CDR2 LQKENI. The CDR3 extends over 15 amino acids. The CDR3 DNA is TGTGCCAGCTCACCCGCCCAGGGAACCCAAGAGACCCAGTACTTC. Translation gives CASSPAQGTQETQYF.

This clone was seen a handful of times. Other DNA sequences in the sample encode the same CDR3. The chain recombines TRBV7-9 with TRBJ2-7, with D perhaps being TRBD1 or TRBD2 (5 bases each). The CDR3 totals 13 residues. V dropped 6 bases and J dropped 7 bases, with 16 bases sitting between them. Germline V gives CDR1 SEHNR, CDR2 FQNEAQ (reference sequence). The CDR3 loop reads CASRKRGGREQYF. CDR3 DNA: TGTGCCAGCAGAAAACGTGGGGGTCGGGAGCAGTACTTC. Full variable domain (outside the CDR3, taken from reference TRBV7-9 and TRBJ2-7): DTGVSQNPRHKITKRGQNVTFRCDPISEHNRLYWYRQTLGQGPEFLTYFQNEAQLEKSRLLSDRFSAERPKGSFSTLEIQRTEQGDSAMYLCASRKRGGREQYFGPGTRLTVT.

V gene TRBV7-2 combines with J gene TRBJ1-2; D is possibly TRBD1 (6 bases). There are 15 residues in the CDR3. Germline V CDR1 and CDR2: SGHTA, FQGNSA. V gave up 5 bases and J gave up 6 bases, with 19 bases separating them. The CDR3 region is CASSTQTGRFDGYTF. The CDR3 nucleotides are TGTGCCAGCAGCACCCAGACAGGCCGATTCGATGGCTACACCTTC.

A note on this clone: Other DNA sequences in the sample encode the same CDR3. Here the CDR3 reads CASSLASGANVLTF. Written as DNA, the CDR3 is TGTGCCAGCAGCTTAGCATCTGGGGCCAACGTCCTGACTTTC. The V call is TRBV7-2, the J call TRBJ2-6; D remains ambiguous. Per the germline V gene, CDR1 is SGHTA and CDR2 is FQGNSA. The length of the CDR3 is 14 residues. V lost 0 bases and J 1 base, leaving 1 base between the germline ends. Drawing the rest from reference TRBV7-2 and TRBJ2-6, the complete variable domain is GAGVSQSPSNKVTEKGKDVELRCDPISGHTALYWYRQSLGQGLEFLIYFQGNSAPDKSGLPSDRFSAERTGGSVSTLTIQRTQQEDSAVYLCASSLASGANVLTFGAGSRLTVL.

This clone has more than one count but fewer than ten. The chain joins TRBV18 to TRBJ2-2; possibly TRBD1 or TRBD2 for D (5 bases each). The V and J ends lost 4 bases and 7 bases respectively, with 22 bases between them. The CDR3 runs 17 residues. The germline V gene encodes CDR1 KGHSH and CDR2 LQKENI. CDR3 in amino acids: CASSRAGTGIFGGELFF. The CDR3 DNA reads TGTGCCAGCTCACGGGCCGGGACGGGAATTTTCGGCGGGGAGCTGTTTTTT.

The V and J genes are TRBV28 and TRBJ1-1; D remains unclear. The V gene lost 3 bases and the J gene lost 1 base, with 12 bases spanning the gap. CDR1 MDHEN and CDR2 SYDVKM come from the germline V gene. The CDR3 is 15 amino acids. The DNA of the CDR3 is TGTGCCAGCAGTTTGTTTCTCCGCAAGAACACTGAAGCTTTCTTT. As protein: CASSLFLRKNTEAFF.

Here the CDR3 reads CASSFWSWTSTTDTQYF. The CDR3 DNA follows: TGTGCCAGCAGCTTCTGGTCCTGGACTAGTACCACAGATACGCAGTATTTT. The chain combines TRBV5-6 with TRBJ2-3; 7 nucleotides match TRBD2. The CDR3 has 17 residues. The ends lost 2 bases at V and 2 bases at J; junction bases unmatched: 11. In germline, CDR1 is SGHDT, CDR2 YYEEEE.

The V gene is TRBV4-3, the J gene TRBJ1-4; TRBD1 aligns across 9 bases. CDR1 is LGHNA, CDR2 YSLEER, per germline. This CDR3 is 16 amino acids long. V lost 2 bases to trimming and J lost 7 bases; unmatched junction nucleotides: 8. CDR3 loop: CASSQRGTGRGEKLFF. Written as DNA, the CDR3 is TGCGCCAGCAGCCAAAGAGGGACAGGGAGAGGTGAAAAACTGTTTTTT.

In its sample, this clone was seen a few times. The rearrangement links TRBV7-2 to TRBJ1-1; D gene uncertain. Germline CDR1 and CDR2: SGHTA and FQGNSA. This CDR3 region has 14 residues. Trimming took off 0 bases at V and 6 bases at J, with 11 bases between the two ends. The chain's CDR3 is CASSLAPGGPEAFF. The DNA of the CDR3 is TGTGCCAGCAGCTTAGCCCCAGGAGGGCCTGAAGCTTTCTTT.

This sequence joins TRBV28 and TRBJ2-7; 8 nucleotides align to TRBD2. Trimming removed 3 bases from V and 0 bases from J; junction bases left unmatched: 10. Germline assignment: CDR1 MDHEN and CDR2 SYDVKM. The CDR3 is 17 residues long. The CDR3: CASSFSHSGALSYEQYF. The CDR3 DNA is TGTGCCAGCAGTTTTTCTCATAGCGGGGCCCTCTCCTACGAGCAGTACTTC.

The chain joins TRBV7-2 to TRBJ2-1; D is unclear. Trimming took off 3 bases at V and 7 bases at J, with 10 bases between the two ends. Germline V gene sequence: CDR1 SGHTA, CDR2 FQGNSA. The CDR3 loop spans 13 amino acids. CDR3 region: CASSFSRLNEQFF. The CDR3 region has the DNA TGTGCCAGCAGCTTCTCTAGGCTTAATGAGCAGTTCTTC.